The next 5 T cell receptor beta chains were all read from a single sample in a study of shared clonotypes between healthy human individuals. Using immunoSEQ multiplex PCR, the repertoire was profiled, and TCRdb retains in-frame clones only, with some absent. The sample gives 1,400,000 or so clones, less than 99% of which show up once; over 0.3% is in the top ten. The sequencing sample was made of naive CD4+ T cells sorted from blood. The subset denotes: CD45RA+ positively selected. Receptors originate from a man under 40 in good health.

The V and J genes are TRBV9 and TRBJ2-1, with 12 nucleotides matching TRBD1. The V and J ends lost 4 bases and 8 bases, in that order; junction bases with no gene match: 7. The germline V gene encodes CDR1 SGDLS and CDR2 YYNGEE. The CDR3 extends over 15 amino acids. The CDR3 nucleotides are TGTGCCAGCAGCTTCCGGGACAGGGGGCCCTATGAGCAGTTCTTC. Protein: CASSFRDRGPYEQFF.

The table lists this clone with a count of one. The V gene is TRBV7-2, the J gene TRBJ2-2, with TRBD1 as a possible D gene (6 bases). The CDR3 consists of 16 residues. Germline-derived CDR1 and CDR2 are SGHTA and FQGNSA. Trimming shortened V by 4 bases and J by 7 bases, and 19 bases separated the two germline ends. CDR3 protein: CASSSADRILDGELFF. CDR3 DNA: TGTGCCAGCAGCTCCGCCGACAGGATTTTGGACGGGGAGCTGTTTTTT. The variable domain in full, completed from reference TRBV7-2 and TRBJ2-2, reads GAGVSQSPSNKVTEKGKDVELRCDPISGHTALYWYRQSLGQGLEFLIYFQGNSAPDKSGLPSDRFSAERTGGSVSTLTIQRTQQEDSAVYLCASSSADRILDGELFFGEGSRLTVL.

The genes are TRBV10-3 and TRBJ1-1, with TRBD1 as a possible D gene (5 bases). V was shortened by 4 bases and J by 6 bases, with 15 bases between the two germline ends. This CDR3 region has 14 residues. Germline CDR1 is ENHRY and CDR2 is SYGVKD. CDR3 amino acids: CAISAIGEGSEAFF. The CDR3 bases are TGTGCCATCAGTGCCATTGGAGAGGGGTCTGAAGCTTTCTTT.

This chain links TRBV6-5 with TRBJ1-2, with D unresolved. Germline CDR1 reads MNHEY; CDR2 reads SVGAGI. The CDR3 has 15 amino acids. The ends were cut back, 0 bases at V and 0 bases at J, with 8 bases in the middle. The CDR3 loop is CASSYSRLTNYGYTF. CDR3 nucleotides: TGTGCCAGCAGTTACTCGAGGTTAACTAACTATGGCTACACCTTC.

The chain employs TRBV12-5 and TRBJ2-1; a possible D gene is TRBD2 (5 bases). V was trimmed by 3 bases and J by 2 bases, leaving 8 bases between them. The germline V gene encodes CDR1 LGHNT and CDR2 FRNRAP. The CDR3 runs to 14 residues. The DNA for the CDR3 is TGTGCTAGTGGTTTAAGCGGCACCTACAATGAGCAGTTCTTC. Translation gives CASGLSGTYNEQFF.